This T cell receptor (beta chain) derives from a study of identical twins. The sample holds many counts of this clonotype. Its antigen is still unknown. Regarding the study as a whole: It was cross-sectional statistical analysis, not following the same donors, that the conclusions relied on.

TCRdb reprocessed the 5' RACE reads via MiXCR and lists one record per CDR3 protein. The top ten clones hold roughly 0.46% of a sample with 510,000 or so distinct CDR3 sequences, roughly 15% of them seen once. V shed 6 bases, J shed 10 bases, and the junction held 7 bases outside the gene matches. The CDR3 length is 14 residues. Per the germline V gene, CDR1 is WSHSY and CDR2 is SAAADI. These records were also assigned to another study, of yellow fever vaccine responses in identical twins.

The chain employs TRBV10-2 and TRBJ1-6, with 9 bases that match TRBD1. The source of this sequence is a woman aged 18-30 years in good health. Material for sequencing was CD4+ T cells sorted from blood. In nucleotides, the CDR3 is TGCGCCAGCAGAACGGACAGGGGCCCATCACCCCTCCACTTT. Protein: CASRTDRGPSPLHF.